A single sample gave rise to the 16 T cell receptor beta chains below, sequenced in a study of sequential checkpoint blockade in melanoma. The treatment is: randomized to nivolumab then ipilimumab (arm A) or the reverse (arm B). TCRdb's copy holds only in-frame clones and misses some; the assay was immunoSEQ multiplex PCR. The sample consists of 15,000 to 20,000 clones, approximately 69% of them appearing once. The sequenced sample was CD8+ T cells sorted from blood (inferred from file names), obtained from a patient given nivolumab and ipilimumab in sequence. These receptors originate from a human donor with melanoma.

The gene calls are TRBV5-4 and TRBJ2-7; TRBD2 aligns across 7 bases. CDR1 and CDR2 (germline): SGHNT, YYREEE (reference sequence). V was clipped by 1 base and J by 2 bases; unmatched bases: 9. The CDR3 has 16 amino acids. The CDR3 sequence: CASSLTVAGPPYEQYF. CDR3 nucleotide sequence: TGTGCCAGCAGCTTGACGGTAGCGGGCCCTCCCTACGAGCAGTACTTC. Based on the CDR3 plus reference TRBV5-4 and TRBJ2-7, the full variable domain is ETGVTQSPTHLIKTRGQQVTLRCSSQSGHNTVSWYQQALGQGPQFIFQYYREEENGRGNFPPRFSGLQFPNYSSELNVNALELDDSALYLCASSLTVAGPPYEQYFGPGTRLTVT.

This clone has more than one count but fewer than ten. CDR3: CASSAWTGSSTEAFF. The CDR3 nucleotides are TGTGCCAGCAGCGCCTGGACAGGGTCTAGCACTGAAGCTTTCTTT. The chain is built from TRBV7-6 and TRBJ1-1; the match to TRBD1 covers 8 bases. CDR1 and CDR2 (germline): SGHVS, FNYEAQ. Germline trimming cut 5 bases from V and 4 bases from J; bases unmatched to any gene: 9. This CDR3 is 15 amino acids long.

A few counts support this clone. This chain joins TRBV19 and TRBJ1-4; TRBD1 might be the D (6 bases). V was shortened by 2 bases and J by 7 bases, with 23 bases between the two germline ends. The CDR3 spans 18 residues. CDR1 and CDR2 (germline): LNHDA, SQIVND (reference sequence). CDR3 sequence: CASSIRGRPSEGGEKLFF. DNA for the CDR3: TGTGCCAGTAGTATACGGGGCCGACCCTCGGAAGGGGGTGAAAAACTGTTTTTT.

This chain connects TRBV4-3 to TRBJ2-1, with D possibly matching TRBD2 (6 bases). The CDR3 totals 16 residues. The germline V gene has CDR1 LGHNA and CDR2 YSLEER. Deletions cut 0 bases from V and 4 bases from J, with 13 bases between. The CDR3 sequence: CASSQDHGLTYNEQFF. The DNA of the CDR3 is TGCGCCAGCAGCCAAGATCATGGACTAACATACAATGAGCAGTTCTTC.

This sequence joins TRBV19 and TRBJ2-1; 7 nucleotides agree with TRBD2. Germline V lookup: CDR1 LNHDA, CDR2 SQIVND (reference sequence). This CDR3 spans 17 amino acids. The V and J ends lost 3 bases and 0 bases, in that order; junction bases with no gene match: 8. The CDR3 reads CASSMGTRGSSYNEQFF. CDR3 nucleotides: TGTGCCAGTAGTATGGGGACGCGGGGGAGCTCCTACAATGAGCAGTTCTTC.

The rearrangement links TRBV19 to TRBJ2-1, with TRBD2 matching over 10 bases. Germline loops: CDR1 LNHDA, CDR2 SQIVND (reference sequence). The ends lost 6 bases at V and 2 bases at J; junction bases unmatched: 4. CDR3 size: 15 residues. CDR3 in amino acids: CASRVAGGPYNEQFF. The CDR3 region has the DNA TGTGCCAGTAGGGTAGCGGGAGGACCCTACAATGAGCAGTTCTTC. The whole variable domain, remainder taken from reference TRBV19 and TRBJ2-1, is DGGITQSPKYLFRKEGQNVTLSCEQNLNHDAMYWYRQDPGQGLRLIYYSQIVNDFQKGDIAEGYSVSREKKESFPLTVTSAQKNPTAFYLCASRVAGGPYNEQFFGPGTRLTVL.

The CDR3 region has the DNA TGTGCCAGCAGTATGGGACAGTTCGTTGATGAGCAGTTCTTC. This translates into CASSMGQFVDEQFF. The chain has TRBV27 and TRBJ2-1, with 7 bases matching TRBD1. J gave up 8 bases and V 5 bases, and 9 bases lay outside the gene matches. The CDR3 extends over 14 amino acids. Per germline, CDR1 MNHEY and CDR2 SMNVEV (reference sequence).

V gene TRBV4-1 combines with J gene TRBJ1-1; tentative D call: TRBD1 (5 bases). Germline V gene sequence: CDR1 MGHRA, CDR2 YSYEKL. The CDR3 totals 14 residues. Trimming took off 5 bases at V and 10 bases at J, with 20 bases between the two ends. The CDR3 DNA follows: TGCGCCAGCAGCTCTTATCCCGACCCCGGGGGAGCTTTCTTT. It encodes CASSSYPDPGGAFF.

CDR3 in DNA: TGTGCCGCGGGGGAAAGGGATAATTTCAATGAGCAGTTCTTC. Its translation: CAAGERDNFNEQFF. J is TRBJ2-1 and V is TRBV15; 7 bases match TRBD2. Germline values: CDR1 LNHNV, CDR2 YYDKDF (reference sequence). Trimming took 11 bases from V and 6 from J; bases not matched to a gene: 13. The CDR3 runs 14 residues.

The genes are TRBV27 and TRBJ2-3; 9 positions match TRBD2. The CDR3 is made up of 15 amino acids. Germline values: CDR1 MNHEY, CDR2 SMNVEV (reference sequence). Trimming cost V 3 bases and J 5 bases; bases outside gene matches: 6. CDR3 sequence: CASSFGGRARDTQYF. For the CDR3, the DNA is TGTGCCAGCAGTTTTGGCGGGAGGGCCAGAGATACGCAGTATTTT.

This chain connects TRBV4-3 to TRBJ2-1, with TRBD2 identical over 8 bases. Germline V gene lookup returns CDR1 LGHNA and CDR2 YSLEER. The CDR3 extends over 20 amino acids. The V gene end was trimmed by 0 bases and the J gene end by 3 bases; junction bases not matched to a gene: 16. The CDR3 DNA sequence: TGCGCCAGCAGCCAAGATATACGGATTCTAGCGGGTAGAAACTACAATGAGCAGTTCTTC. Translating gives CASSQDIRILAGRNYNEQFF.

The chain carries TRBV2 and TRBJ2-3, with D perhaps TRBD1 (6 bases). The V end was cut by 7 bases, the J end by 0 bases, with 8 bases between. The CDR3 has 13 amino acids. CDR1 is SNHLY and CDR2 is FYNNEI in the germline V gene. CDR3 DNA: TGTGCCAGCAAGGGGGTTAGCACAGATACGCAGTATTTT. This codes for CASKGVSTDTQYF.

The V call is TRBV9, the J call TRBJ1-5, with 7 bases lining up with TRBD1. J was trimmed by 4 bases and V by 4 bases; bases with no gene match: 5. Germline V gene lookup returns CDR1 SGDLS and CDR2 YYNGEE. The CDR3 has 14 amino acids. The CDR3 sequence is CASSSGQSNQPQHF. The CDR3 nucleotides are TGTGCCAGCAGCTCGGGACAGTCAAATCAGCCCCAGCATTTT.

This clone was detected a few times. The CDR3 nucleotides read TGTGCCAGCAGTAGCCGTCCAACAGGGAGCACCTACAATGAGCAGTTCTTC. Its translation: CASSSRPTGSTYNEQFF. The gene calls are TRBV28 and TRBJ2-1; D is perhaps TRBD1 (6 bases). CDR1 is MDHEN, CDR2 SYDVKM, per germline. Trimming shortened V by 5 bases and J by 2 bases, and 19 bases separated the two germline ends. The CDR3 length is 17 residues.

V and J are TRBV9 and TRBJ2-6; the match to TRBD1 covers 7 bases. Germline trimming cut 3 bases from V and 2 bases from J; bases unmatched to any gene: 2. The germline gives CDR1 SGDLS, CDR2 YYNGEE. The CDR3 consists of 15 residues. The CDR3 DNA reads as TGTGCCAGCAGCGCAGGGGGAACTGGGGCCAACGTCCTGACTTTC. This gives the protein CASSAGGTGANVLTF.

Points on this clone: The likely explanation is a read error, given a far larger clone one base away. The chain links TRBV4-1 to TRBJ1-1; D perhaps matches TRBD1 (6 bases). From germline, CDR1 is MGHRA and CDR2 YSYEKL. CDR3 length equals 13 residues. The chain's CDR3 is CACSQDRGAEAFF. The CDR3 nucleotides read TGCGCCTGCAGCCAAGATCGGGGGGCCGAAGCTTTCTTT.